These T cell receptor beta chains were read from a single sample in a study of blood T cell repertoires in COVID-19. The table came from immunoSEQ multiplex PCR; TCRdb's copy has only in-frame clones and leaves some out. Among around 190,000 clones listed, roughly 88% were seen once. The specimen sequenced was PBMCs or T cells enriched from blood (not recorded which). These receptor sequences come from a woman between 18 and 30 years old who had recovered from COVID-19. Each CDR3 is given with its conserved first and last residue. The D gene is left open where the match is weak. Only some rows state a clone size, as once, few, many or a class for expanded clones.

v_gene	abundance	d_gene	j_gene	CDR3nt	CDR3aa
TRBV7-9	once	NA	TRBJ1-1	TGTGCCAGCAGCTTAGAGGGGCACTTGAACACTGAAGCTTTCTTT	CASSLEGHLNTEAFF
TRBV25-1	NA	NA	TRBJ1-1	TGTGCCAGCAGGGAAACACGGAACACTGAAGCTTTCTTT	CASRETRNTEAFF
TRBV7-9	once	NA	TRBJ1-2	TGTGCCAGCAGGCCTCGGGGGGCTCTAAACTATGGCTACACCTTC	CASRPRGALNYGYTF
TRBV7-8	NA	NA	TRBJ1-3	TGTGCCAGCAGCTTGGACATCAACTCTGGAAACACCATATATTTT	CASSLDINSGNTIYF
TRBV30	NA	TRBD1	TRBJ1-4	TGTGCCTGGAGTGTAGCTATTTGGAAGGGCGGGACAGAAGTGGAAAAACTGTTTTTT	CAWSVAIWKGGTEVEKLFF
TRBV7-2	NA	TRBD1	TRBJ1-3	TGTGCCAGCAGCTTATATCTCCAGGACAGGGGTGGAAACACCATATATTTT	CASSLYLQDRGGNTIYF
TRBV5-8	NA	NA	TRBJ1-2	TGTGCCAGCAGCTTGGCGTTCTCCCCGGGTTATGGCTACACCTTC	CASSLAFSPGYGYTF
TRBV11-3	NA	NA	TRBJ2-1	TGTGCCAGCGGCCTCGGAGGGCCAGGGCCCTACAATGAGCAGTTCTTC	CASGLGGPGPYNEQFF
TRBV6-5	NA	NA	TRBJ2-7	TGTGCCAGCAGCCGCCGGCAGGGAACTTTTTACGAGCAGTACTTC	CASSRRQGTFYEQYF
TRBV11-2	NA	TRBD1	TRBJ1-3	TGTGCCAGCAGCTCGGACAGGGGGGCTGGAAACACCATATATTTT	CASSSDRGAGNTIYF
TRBV6-2/TRBV6-3	once	TRBD1	TRBJ2-1	TGTGCCAGCAGCAGGACAGGGGTTTCCTACAATGAGCAGTTCTTC	CASSRTGVSYNEQFF
TRBV7-2	NA	NA	TRBJ1-1	TGTGCCAGCACCCCCCGGGTGTCGGGGTTTGAAGCTTTCTTT	CASTPRVSGFEAFF
TRBV6-4	NA	NA	TRBJ2-5	TGTGCCAGCCCTCGAAGGAGAGAGACCCAGTACTTC	CASPRRRETQYF
TRBV29-1	NA	NA	TRBJ1-1	TGCAGCACCGAGGCGGAGAACACTGAAGCTTTCTTT	CSTEAENTEAFF
TRBV7-8	NA	NA	TRBJ2-1	TGTGCCAGCAGTCGGGGTAGTACCTACAATGAGCAGTTCTTC	CASSRGSTYNEQFF
TRBV10-2	NA	NA	TRBJ2-1	TGCGCCAGCAGTGCGGTAAACAATGAGCAGTTCTTC	CASSAVNNEQFF
TRBV11-2	NA	TRBD1	TRBJ2-7	TGTGCCAGCAGCTTTAGGGGACAGACCTACGAGCAGTACTTC	CASSFRGQTYEQYF
TRBV10-3	NA	NA	TRBJ1-1	TGTGCCATCAGTGCTTCGGCCGGGGGTGAAGCTTTCTTT	CAISASAGGEAFF
TRBV28	NA	TRBD1	TRBJ1-1	TGTGCCAGCAACCCGACCGGGACAGGGAACACTGAAGCTTTCTTT	CASNPTGTGNTEAFF
TRBV27	NA	TRBD2	TRBJ2-7	TGTGCCAGCAGTTGGGATCGGCGGGGGGACTACGAGCAGTACTTC	CASSWDRRGDYEQYF
TRBV6-4	NA	NA	TRBJ2-2	TGTGCCAGCAGTGTAGAGAACACCGGGGAGCTGTTTTTT	CASSVENTGELFF
TRBV6-6	NA	TRBD1	TRBJ1-5	TGTGCCAGCAGTTATGGTGGACAGGAGCAGCCCCAGCATTTT	CASSYGGQEQPQHF
TRBV7-3	NA	NA	TRBJ1-6	TGTGCCAGCAGCTTGGACAGTAATTCACCCCTCCACTTT	CASSLDSNSPLHF
TRBV20-1	NA	NA	TRBJ2-2	TGCAGTGCTGAAGGAGGCGGGGAGCTGTTTTTT	CSAEGGGELFF
TRBV6-5	NA	TRBD1	TRBJ1-3	TGTGCCAGCAGTTCGGGACAGTCTGGAAACACCATATATTTT	CASSSGQSGNTIYF
TRBV28	NA	TRBD2	TRBJ2-7	TGTGCCAGCAGTACTAGCGGGGGGGCCCACGAGCAGTACTTC	CASSTSGGAHEQYF
TRBV29-1	NA	NA	TRBJ1-2	TGCAGCGTTGAAGATGTGGGCAGGGGATCCGTTGGCTACACCTTC	CSVEDVGRGSVGYTF
TRBV4-3	NA	TRBD2	TRBJ2-3	TGCGCCAGCAGCCAGTTTAGCGGGGGGGCTGGAGATACGCAGTATTTT	CASSQFSGGAGDTQYF
TRBV10-2	NA	NA	TRBJ1-3	TGCGCCAGCAGTGAGTCTTACAGGGACTCTGGAAACACCATATATTTT	CASSESYRDSGNTIYF
TRBV27	NA	TRBD1	TRBJ2-7	TGTGCCAGCAGTTCGTTGGGCAGGGGGCCCTACGAGCAGTACTTC	CASSSLGRGPYEQYF
TRBV6-5	once	NA	TRBJ1-5	TGTGCCAGCAGTTACCTACAGGGACGCAATCAGCCCCAGCATTTT	CASSYLQGRNQPQHF
TRBV6-4	NA	NA	TRBJ2-1	TGTGCCAGCAGTGAAACGGCGGAGCGGCATGAGCAGTTCTTC	CASSETAERHEQFF
TRBV4-2	NA	TRBD2	TRBJ2-1	TGTGCCAGCAGCCAAGTGGGGGGGACTAGCGGGCTCAATGAGCAGTTCTTC	CASSQVGGTSGLNEQFF
TRBV18	NA	NA	TRBJ1-4	TGTGCCAGCCAACCAGATCCCAACAGCGGAAATGAAAAACTGTTTTTT	CASQPDPNSGNEKLFF
TRBV15	once	TRBD2	TRBJ2-7	TGTGCCACCAGCAGAGATCTCCTAGCGGGAGGCTTTTCTACGGAGCAGTACTTC	CATSRDLLAGGFSTEQYF
TRBV11-3	NA	TRBD2	TRBJ2-1	TGTGCCAGCAGCTTGACTAGCGGGAGCGGTGAGCAGTTCTTC	CASSLTSGSGEQFF